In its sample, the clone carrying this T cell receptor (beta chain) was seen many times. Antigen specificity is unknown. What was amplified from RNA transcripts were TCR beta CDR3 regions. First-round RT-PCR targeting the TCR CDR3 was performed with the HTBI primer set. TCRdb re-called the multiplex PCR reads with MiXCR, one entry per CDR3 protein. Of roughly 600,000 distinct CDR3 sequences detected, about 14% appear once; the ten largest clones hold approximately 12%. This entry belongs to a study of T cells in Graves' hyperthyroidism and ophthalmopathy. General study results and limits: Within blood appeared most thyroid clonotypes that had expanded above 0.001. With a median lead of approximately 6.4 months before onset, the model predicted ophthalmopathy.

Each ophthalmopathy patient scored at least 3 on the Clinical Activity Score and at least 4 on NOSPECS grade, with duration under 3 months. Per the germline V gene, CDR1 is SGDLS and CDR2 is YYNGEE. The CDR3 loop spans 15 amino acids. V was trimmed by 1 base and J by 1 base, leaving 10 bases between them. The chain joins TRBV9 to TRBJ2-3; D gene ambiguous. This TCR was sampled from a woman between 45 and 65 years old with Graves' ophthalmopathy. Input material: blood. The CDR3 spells CASSVLAGGTDTQYF. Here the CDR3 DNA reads TGTGCCAGCAGCGTATTGGCAGGAGGCACAGATACGCAGTATTTT.